This T cell receptor (beta chain) was captured in a study of OX40 agonist ivuxolimab in advanced cancers. Study-wide background: Every 2 weeks, patients received ivuxolimab intravenously, dosed at 0.01 to 10 mg/kg. Patients with prior anti-PD-1, anti-PD-L1 or anti-CTLA-4 therapy were eligible; about 40% had some. Overall study results and limits: More expanded clones were seen, on average, in CD8+ T cells than in CD4+.

The protocol was immunoSEQ multiplex PCR, while the TCRdb copy is restricted to in-frame clones and leaves out a portion. Here the sample spans about 90,000 clones, 87% being singletons. Of note for this clone: Antigen specificity is unknown.

CDR1 KGHSH and CDR2 LQKENI come from the germline V gene. V shed 3 bases, J shed 4 bases, and the junction held 6 bases outside the gene matches. The CDR3 is 15 residues long. Blood draws occurred at baseline, cycle 4 day 1, and cycle 7 day 1. This clonotype was obtained from an adult with an advanced solid tumor such as melanoma, head and neck, liver or kidney cancer. The rearrangement joins TRBV18 to TRBJ1-5; 7 bases match TRBD1. The source was CD4+ or CD8+ T cells sorted from blood, collected in a trial of the OX40 agonist ivuxolimab. The CDR3 loop is CASSPDRVGNQPQHF. The CDR3 coding sequence is TGTGCCAGCTCACCCGACAGGGTCGGGAATCAGCCCCAGCATTTT.